These T cell receptor beta chains were read from a single sample in a study of T-cell reconstitution after alpha-beta-depleted transplantation in children. TCRdb reprocessed the PCR reads with MiXCR, giving one entry per CDR3 protein. The sample contains about 980,000 distinct CDR3 sequences, roughly 31% of which appear only once. Sequenced here: PBMCs, mostly from graft donor cells, sampled 360 days after TCRalphabeta/CD19-depleted stem cell transplant. Receptor source: a boy under three years old who had a stem cell transplant for SCID, so the T cells may come from the graft donor. The CDR3 runs from the conserved cysteine through the conserved F or W. A D gene is named only where the DNA matches it firmly. Size values are once, few and many counts, or a class for expanded clones, and some rows have none.

D | J | size | length | V | CDR3 | DNA
- | TRBJ2-7 | - | 14 | TRBV7-9 | CASSLSTMGYEQYF | TGTGCCAGCAGCTTATCTACCATGGGTTACGAGCAGTACTTC
- | TRBJ2-5 | many | 14 | TRBV5-1 | CASSSGRGQETQYF | TGTGCCAGCAGCTCAGGCCGGGGGCAAGAGACCCAGTACTTC
- | TRBJ2-1 | - | 17 | TRBV5-1 | CASRGINPTQTYNEQFF | TGCGCCAGCAGGGGAATTAATCCGACACAGACATACAATGAGCAGTTCTTC
- | TRBJ2-1 | - | 15 | TRBV5-1 | CASRQTGTPYNEQFF | TGCGCCAGCAGACAGACAGGAACCCCCTACAATGAGCAGTTCTTC
- | TRBJ1-1 | few | 17 | TRBV6-1 | CASSEPGKVLMNTEAFF | TGTGCCAGCAGTGAACCCGGGAAAGTCCTTATGAACACTGAAGCTTTCTTT
TRBD1 | TRBJ2-6 | - | 16 | TRBV5-1 | CASSWTDRSGADVLTF | TGCGCCAGCAGCTGGACGGACAGGTCTGGGGCCGACGTCCTGACTTTC
TRBD1 | TRBJ2-7 | few | 16 | TRBV5-1 | CASSEDRDWPKDEQYF | TGCGCCAGCAGCGAGGACAGGGATTGGCCTAAGGACGAGCAGTACTTC
- | TRBJ2-7 | few | 15 | TRBV11-2 | CASSSANSRSYEQYF | TGTGCCAGCAGCTCTGCTAACTCGAGGAGCTACGAGCAGTACTTC
- | TRBJ2-1 | - | 13 | TRBV7-2 | CASSPGVYNEQFF | TGTGCCAGCAGCCCAGGAGTCTACAATGAGCAGTTCTTC
- | TRBJ2-3 | few | 15 | TRBV4-3 | CASSLSGARTDTQYF | TGCGCCAGCAGCCTGAGCGGTGCTCGCACAGATACGCAGTATTTT
- | TRBJ2-1 | - | 16 | TRBV5-1 | CASSFVRAVRHNEQFF | TGCGCCAGCAGCTTCGTAAGGGCCGTTCGACACAATGAGCAGTTCTTC
TRBD1 | TRBJ1-1 | few | 14 | TRBV7-9 | CASSLGGGGREAFF | TGTGCCAGCAGCTTAGGAGGGGGCGGGAGAGAAGCTTTCTTT
- | TRBJ2-1 | - | 17 | TRBV7-9 | CASSLPPDWRGNNEQFF | TGTGCCAGCAGCTTACCCCCTGACTGGCGGGGTAACAATGAGCAGTTCTTC
- | TRBJ2-3 | - | 13 | TRBV3-1 | CASSPLSAHTQYF | TGTGCCAGCAGCCCTCTCAGCGCCCATACGCAGTATTTT
- | TRBJ1-1 | - | 13 | TRBV19 | CASSIERGSSAFF | TGTGCCAGTAGTATAGAACGAGGATCCAGTGCTTTCTTT
- | TRBJ2-3 | - | 14 | TRBV12-3/TRBV12-4 | CASRRTGWTDTQYF | TGTGCCAGCAGAAGAACAGGGTGGACAGATACGCAGTATTTT
TRBD1 | TRBJ1-6 | - | 14 | TRBV12-3/TRBV12-4 | CASSLVTGGSPLHF | TGTGCCAGCAGTTTAGTGACAGGGGGTTCACCCCTCCACTTT
- | TRBJ1-2 | few | 12 | TRBV6-5 | CASTIRKGGYTF | TGTGCCAGCACGATTCGCAAAGGGGGCTACACCTTC
TRBD2 | TRBJ2-1 | few | 15 | TRBV5-1 | CASLHLAGGPGEQFF | TGCGCCAGCCTACATCTAGCGGGGGGGCCTGGTGAGCAGTTCTTC
- | TRBJ2-5 | - | 14 | TRBV29-1 | CSVEVRGPQETQYF | TGCAGCGTTGAAGTACGGGGGCCCCAAGAGACCCAGTACTTC
TRBD1 | TRBJ1-2 | few | 15 | TRBV20-1 | CSALTTGGKDYGYTF | TGCAGTGCCCTGACAACAGGGGGCAAAGACTATGGCTACACCTTC
- | TRBJ2-4 | - | 16 | TRBV6-5 | CASSYRQALAKNIQYF | TGTGCCAGCAGTTACCGGCAGGCACTAGCCAAAAACATTCAGTACTTC
- | TRBJ1-5 | few | 13 | TRBV27 | CASSTESNQPQHF | TGTGCCAGCAGTACCGAGAGCAATCAGCCCCAGCATTTT
TRBD2 | TRBJ2-3 | - | 17 | TRBV7-2 | CASSSPGLAGGIDTQYF | TGTGCCAGCAGCTCCCCGGGACTAGCGGGGGGGATAGATACGCAGTATTTT
TRBD1 | TRBJ1-5 | - | 14 | TRBV12-3/TRBV12-4 | CASREDRSNQPQHF | TGTGCCAGCAGGGAGGACAGGAGCAATCAGCCCCAGCATTTT
- | TRBJ2-7 | - | 14 | TRBV30 | CAWNFGTQTYEQYF | TGTGCCTGGAACTTTGGGACTCAGACCTACGAGCAGTACTTC
- | TRBJ1-2 | few | 15 | TRBV10-2 | CASSPTGTDRYGYTF | TGCGCCAGCAGCCCCACAGGGACGGACCGCTATGGCTACACCTTC
TRBD1 | TRBJ2-7 | few | 15 | TRBV20-1 | CSARIQGARPYEQYF | TGCAGTGCTAGAATACAGGGGGCTCGACCATACGAGCAGTACTTC
- | TRBJ2-4 | few | 17 | TRBV27 | CASSLSPLRVGKNIQYF | TGTGCCAGCAGTCTTTCCCCCCTCCGGGTGGGCAAAAACATTCAGTACTTC
- | TRBJ2-7 | - | 15 | TRBV7-9 | CASSLGPSVSYEQYF | TGTGCCAGCAGCCTCGGCCCCAGCGTCTCCTACGAGCAGTACTTC
- | TRBJ2-1 | few | 13 | TRBV3-1 | CASSYGTPNEQFF | TGTGCCAGCAGCTATGGGACGCCCAATGAGCAGTTCTTC
TRBD1 | TRBJ1-1 | - | 15 | TRBV6-1 | CASSPGQEPNTEAFF | TGTGCCAGTAGTCCGGGACAGGAGCCGAACACTGAAGCTTTCTTT
- | TRBJ1-6 | many | 16 | TRBV5-5 | CASSLDGSSYNSPLHF | TGTGCCAGCAGCTTGGACGGGAGCTCCTATAATTCACCCCTCCACTTT
- | TRBJ1-4 | few | 12 | TRBV12-3/TRBV12-4 | CASSLVGSLLFF | TGTGCCAGCAGTTTAGTAGGGTCCCTACTGTTTTTT
- | TRBJ2-2 | - | 15 | TRBV12-3/TRBV12-4 | CASLRGGGNTGELFF | TGTGCCAGCCTTAGGGGGGGAGGGAACACCGGGGAGCTGTTTTTT
- | TRBJ2-1 | - | 16 | TRBV5-1 | CASSLETGGQNNEQFF | TGCGCCAGCAGCTTGGAAACGGGGGGACAGAACAATGAGCAGTTCTTC